There are a few counts of the clone carrying this TCR beta chain. The sample originates from a study of immune characterization of retroperitoneal liposarcoma. TCRdb reprocessed the PCR reads via MiXCR and lists one record per CDR3 protein. The table lists more than 10,000 distinct CDR3 sequences, approximately 25% of them singletons, with around a tenth in the top ten. Trimming cost V 6 bases and J 10 bases; bases outside gene matches: 8. The germline gives CDR1 MNHNS, CDR2 SASEGT. The CDR3 length is 13 residues. Sequencing input: tumor tissue. This TCR derives from a female donor with retroperitoneal liposarcoma. The chain links TRBV6-1 to TRBJ2-1; TRBD1 matches 8 bases. The CDR3, as DNA: TGTGCCAGCAGACAGGGGGAACCCTACGAGCAGTTCTTC. Its protein is CASRQGEPYEQFF.